Listed here are 22 T cell receptor beta chains from one sample, sequenced in a study of blood T cell repertoires in COVID-19. Only in-frame clones appear in the TCRdb table, and some are missing; sequencing was by immunoSEQ multiplex PCR. The profile shows about 76,000 clones, 65% to 90% of them singletons. The source material was peripheral blood. The receptors originated from a man aged 45-65 years with COVID-19, enrolled during active disease.

This rearrangement joins TRBV11-2 to TRBJ2-5; 7 positions match TRBD2. Germline CDR1 and CDR2: SGHAT and FQNNGV. Germline trimming cut 0 bases from V and 5 bases from J; bases unmatched to any gene: 6. The CDR3 length is 15 residues. The CDR3 DNA reads as TGTGCCAGCAGCTTAGACGGCGGGAGTGGCGAGACCCAGTACTTC. As protein: CASSLDGGSGETQYF.

CDR3 in DNA: TGCGCCAGCAGCCTTTTATACGGACAGGGGGCGGGCTATGGCTACACCTTC. It translates to CASSLLYGQGAGYGYTF. The chain recombines TRBV5-1 with TRBJ1-2; 11 nucleotides agree with TRBD1. CDR1 is SGHRS, CDR2 YFSETQ, per germline. Trimming at V came to 4 bases and at J to 4 bases, leaving 12 bases not matched to a gene. This CDR3 is built from 17 residues.

The chain employs TRBV27 and TRBJ1-2, with no clear D. Germline-derived CDR1 and CDR2 are MNHEY and SMNVEV (reference sequence). The V end was cut by 1 base, the J end by 0 bases, with 9 bases between. The CDR3 has 15 amino acids. The CDR3: CASSLYSDPNYGYTF. Here the CDR3 DNA reads TGTGCCAGCAGTTTATATTCAGATCCTAACTATGGCTACACCTTC.

The chain is built from TRBV18 and TRBJ2-1, with TRBD2 matching 8 bases. Germline-derived CDR1 and CDR2 are KGHSH and LQKENI. V shed 1 base and J 10 bases; nucleotides not matched to a gene: 6. This CDR3 region has 14 residues. The CDR3: CASSPRTGLGEQFF. As DNA, the CDR3 is TGTGCCAGCTCACCACGGACGGGACTAGGGGAGCAGTTCTTC.

This chain connects TRBV19 to TRBJ1-2; no reliable D call. This CDR3 is 15 amino acids long. CDR1 is LNHDA and CDR2 is SQIVND in the germline V gene (reference sequence). V dropped 4 bases and J dropped 7 bases, with 19 bases sitting between them. The CDR3 spells CASSTSRRETLGYTF. CDR3 nucleotides: TGTGCCAGTAGTACTTCACGACGGGAGACCCTTGGCTACACCTTC.

The V call is TRBV2, the J call TRBJ1-4; D is undetermined. CDR3 length: 15 residues. Germline loops: CDR1 SNHLY, CDR2 FYNNEI. The V gene lost 2 bases and the J gene lost 4 bases, with 11 bases spanning the gap. Here the CDR3 DNA reads TGTGCCAGCAGTGAACGGGAGAGACTTAATGAAAAACTGTTTTTT. Residues: CASSERERLNEKLFF.

This clone was recorded only once. The chain is built from TRBV28 and TRBJ2-7, with D tentatively TRBD2 (5 bases). V shed 2 bases and J shed 3 bases, with 5 bases lying between them. From germline, CDR1 is MDHEN and CDR2 SYDVKM. CDR3 length: 12 residues. CDR3 coding DNA: TGTGCCAGCAGTTTAGGACTCTACGAGCAGTACTTC. It is translated as CASSLGLYEQYF.

Points on this clone: One end of the junction fails to match germline, which may point to a read error. This chain connects TRBV30 to TRBJ1-2, with 8 bases matching TRBD1. The CDR3 length is 15 residues. CDR1 and CDR2 (germline): GTSNPN, SVGIG (reference sequence). The CDR3 coding sequence is TGTGCCTGGAGCCACCAACGACAGGGGACCTATGGCTACACTTTC. As protein: CAWSHQRQGTYGYTF.

This rearrangement joins TRBV4-1 to TRBJ1-4; a weak D match, TRBD1 (6 bases). The CDR3 is made up of 17 amino acids. Trimming pared 0 bases from V and 8 bases from J, leaving 19 bases between. Germline loops: CDR1 MGHRA, CDR2 YSYEKL. DNA of the CDR3: TGCGCCAGCAGCCAAGATAGGGGGGGCGCGGTTGGCGAAAAACTGTTTTTT. Translation: CASSQDRGGAVGEKLFF.

The chain joins TRBV3-1 (or the pseudogene TRBV3-2) to TRBJ1-2, with TRBD1 matching over 10 bases. Germline-derived CDR1 and CDR2 are LGHDT and YNNKEL (reference sequence). The CDR3 consists of 14 residues. The J segment lost 8 bases and the V segment lost 5 bases, leaving 8 bases of the junction unmatched. The CDR3 spells CASSEGQGHRGYTF. CDR3 bases: TGTGCCAGCAGCGAGGGACAGGGGCATAGAGGCTACACCTTC.

The CDR3 region is CASSTQTSYEQFF. Written as DNA, the CDR3 is TGTGCCAGCAGCACCCAAACTAGTTATGAGCAGTTCTTC. The chain combines TRBV5-6 with TRBJ2-1; D might be TRBD2 (5 bases). This CDR3 spans 13 amino acids. Germline CDR1 SGHDT, CDR2 YYEEEE. V was trimmed by 4 bases and J by 8 bases, leaving 13 bases between them.

The gene calls are TRBV19 and TRBJ2-1; 7 bases are a match to TRBD2. There are 16 residues in the CDR3. The germline V gene encodes CDR1 LNHDA and CDR2 SQIVND (reference sequence). The V and J ends lost 7 bases and 5 bases, in that order; junction bases with no gene match: 14. The CDR3 loop reads CASTPLSSGTNNEQFF. In nucleotides, the CDR3 is TGTGCCAGTACCCCTTTATCGAGCGGGACTAACAATGAGCAGTTCTTC.

The genes are TRBV28 and TRBJ2-2, with D perhaps matching TRBD1 (6 bases). V lost 8 bases and J 5 bases, leaving 18 bases between the germline ends. Germline CDR1 MDHEN, CDR2 SYDVKM. The CDR3 has 15 amino acids. CDR3 DNA: TGTGCCAGCTCGACCGGGACACGGGAAACCGGGGAGCTGTTTTTT. Its protein is CASSTGTRETGELFF. The full variable domain, with the rest looked up from reference TRBV28 and TRBJ2-2, is DVKVTQSSRYLVKRTGEKVFLECVQDMDHENMFWYRQDPGLGLRLIYFSYDVKMKEKGDIPEGYSVSREKKERFSLILESASTNQTSMYLCASSTGTRETGELFFGEGSRLTVL.

V and J are TRBV27 and TRBJ1-4, with D possibly being TRBD1 (6 bases). V gave up 6 bases and J gave up 6 bases, with 14 bases separating them. The CDR3 spans 14 residues. CDR1 and CDR2 (germline): MNHEY, SMNVEV (reference sequence). The CDR3 protein is CASSRPGTYEKLFF. The CDR3 nucleotides are TGTGCCAGCAGCCGCCCCGGGACATATGAAAAACTGTTTTTT.

The rearrangement links TRBV2 to TRBJ2-1, with 8 nucleotides matching TRBD2. V shed 0 bases, J shed 0 bases, and the junction held 1 base outside the gene matches. CDR1 is SNHLY, CDR2 FYNNEI, per germline. This CDR3 spans 16 amino acids. The CDR3 loop reads CASSEASGGSYNEQFF. For the CDR3, the DNA is TGTGCCAGCAGTGAAGCGAGCGGGGGCTCCTACAATGAGCAGTTCTTC.

Comments on this clone: The same CDR3 also results from other DNA sequences found in this sample. The chain's CDR3 is CASSSAGEQYF. CDR3 coding DNA: TGTGCCAGCAGCTCTGCGGGCGAGCAGTACTTC. This chain connects TRBV7-9 to TRBJ2-7; perhaps TRBD2 as D (5 bases). Germline V gene sequence: CDR1 SEHNR, CDR2 FQNEAQ (reference sequence). The CDR3 runs to 11 residues. V lost 4 bases, J lost 6 bases, and 7 bases lay in between.

V gene TRBV28 combines with J gene TRBJ1-5; TRBD1 aligns across 12 bases. The CDR3 is made up of 15 amino acids. V was clipped by 6 bases and J by 5 bases; unmatched bases: 5. Germline V CDR1 and CDR2: MDHEN, SYDVKM. CDR3 nucleotides: TGTGCCAGCAGGCCCCGGGACAGGGGGCATCAGCCCCAGCATTTT. Residues: CASRPRDRGHQPQHF.

V and J are TRBV11-2 and TRBJ2-7; the match to TRBD1 covers 7 bases. Trimming removed 1 base from V and 2 bases from J; junction bases left unmatched: 5. The CDR3 is made up of 15 amino acids. The germline CDR1 and CDR2 sequences are SGHAT and FQNNGV. CDR3 nucleotide sequence: TGTGCCAGCAGCTTAGTTGTCGGACAGGCCTACGAGCAGTACTTC. Amino acids: CASSLVVGQAYEQYF.

The chain combines TRBV7-2 with TRBJ1-5; TRBD1 is a possible D gene (5 bases). CDR3 length: 15 amino acids. In germline, CDR1 is SGHTA, CDR2 FQGNSA. Trimming left V 5 bases short and J 0 bases short, with 11 bases between. CDR3 in amino acids: CASSTDSYSNQPQHF. The CDR3 DNA reads as TGTGCCAGCAGCACAGACAGCTATAGCAATCAGCCCCAGCATTTT.

This clone was seen once. The chain joins TRBV7-2 to TRBJ2-5; TRBD1 matches 10 bases. Germline V gene lookup returns CDR1 SGHTA and CDR2 FQGNSA. Unmatched junction bases numbered 11, after V lost 5 bases and J lost 5 bases. The CDR3 has 16 amino acids. CDR3 DNA: TGTGCCAGCAGCGCTGGAGACAGGGGGCGAGGGGAGACCCAGTACTTC. Its translation is CASSAGDRGRGETQYF.

This chain joins TRBV12-5 and TRBJ1-2, with D perhaps matching TRBD1 (6 bases). Trimming took off 7 bases at V and 5 bases at J, with 20 bases between the two ends. Per the germline V gene, CDR1 is LGHNT and CDR2 is FRNRAP. There are 15 residues in the CDR3. CDR3 sequence (DNA): TGTGCTAGTGCGAGAAGGGAGGGGGGGCTATATGGCTACACCTTC. Amino acid sequence: CASARREGGLYGYTF.

V is TRBV14 and J is TRBJ2-3; a weak D match, TRBD1 (6 bases). The germline V and J ends were trimmed by 4 bases and 2 bases, with 16 bases remaining between them. Germline-derived CDR1 and CDR2 are SGHDN and FVKESK. The CDR3 consists of 16 residues. CDR3 loop: CASSPLGGHSTDTQYF. CDR3 coding DNA: TGTGCCAGCAGCCCACTTGGGGGACACTCCACAGATACGCAGTATTTT.